Below, 10 T cell receptor beta chains from the same sample are listed, as sequenced in a study of blood T cell repertoires in COVID-19. Only in-frame clones appear in the TCRdb table, and some are missing; sequencing was by immunoSEQ multiplex PCR. Here the sample spans 100,000 to 150,000 clones, roughly 86% being singletons. The sample consisted of peripheral blood. The receptors originated from a woman in her sixties or seventies with acute or convalescent COVID-19.

The chain carries TRBV4-1 and TRBJ2-3; TRBD2 matches at 13 bases. The CDR3 is 15 amino acids. V lost 7 bases to trimming and J lost 1 base; unmatched junction nucleotides: 2. Germline V gene lookup returns CDR1 MGHRA and CDR2 YSYEKL. DNA for the CDR3: TGCGCCAGCACCGGACTAGCGGGAGGCACAGATACGCAGTATTTT. This codes for CASTGLAGGTDTQYF.

J is TRBJ1-2 and V is TRBV28; 7 bases fit TRBD1. CDR3 size: 14 residues. Trimming removed 5 bases from V and 7 bases from J; junction bases left unmatched: 10. Germline V gene data show CDR1 as MDHEN and CDR2 as SYDVKM. The CDR3 region has the DNA TGTGCCAGCAGTCATGAGAGACAGGGCTTTGGCTACACCTTC. As protein: CASSHERQGFGYTF.

The V gene is TRBV24-1, the J gene TRBJ1-6; D is undetermined. CDR3 size: 12 residues. Germline V lookup: CDR1 KGHDR, CDR2 SFDVKD. Between the trimmed V and J ends, which lost 4 bases and 6 bases, there was a span of 3 bases. The CDR3 reads CATSDGNSPLHF. The DNA for the CDR3 is TGTGCCACCAGTGACGGTAATTCACCCCTCCACTTT.

The genes are TRBV13 and TRBJ2-4; a weak D match, TRBD2 (6 bases). V lost 1 base, J lost 0 bases, and 10 bases lay in between. The CDR3 has 16 residues. Per the germline V gene, CDR1 is PRHDT and CDR2 is FYEKMQ (reference sequence). The CDR3 sequence: CASSLVGGSAKNIQYF. The CDR3 nucleotides are TGTGCCAGCAGCTTAGTGGGGGGATCAGCCAAAAACATTCAGTACTTC.

The chain carries TRBV6-1 and TRBJ1-5; D might be TRBD1 (5 bases). Germline CDR1 reads MNHNS; CDR2 reads SASEGT. The CDR3 has 14 residues. Deletions cut 3 bases from V and 3 bases from J, with 9 bases between. The CDR3 DNA sequence: TGTGCCAGCAGTGACAGGGATTTCAATCAGCCCCAGCATTTT. It yields the protein CASSDRDFNQPQHF.

This clone was counted only a few times. This sequence joins TRBV20-1 and TRBJ1-2; D perhaps matches TRBD1 (5 bases). The CDR3 length is 16 residues. V dropped 3 bases and J dropped 2 bases, with 19 bases sitting between them. Germline CDR1 and CDR2: DFQATT and SNEGSKA (reference sequence). The CDR3 is CSASAGGPPSNYGYTF. The CDR3, as DNA: TGCAGTGCTAGTGCCGGGGGACCCCCTTCCAACTATGGCTACACCTTC.

The chain carries TRBV30 and TRBJ2-2; D unclear. Germline V gene lookup returns CDR1 GTSNPN and CDR2 SVGIG (reference sequence). The CDR3 contains 14 residues. Deletions cut 0 bases from V and 3 bases from J, with 8 bases between. Here the CDR3 reads CAWSVFSDTGELFF. In DNA form, the CDR3 reads TGTGCCTGGAGTGTGTTCAGCGACACCGGGGAGCTGTTTTTT.

The chain is built from TRBV15 and TRBJ1-1; D remains ambiguous. Germline loops: CDR1 LNHNV, CDR2 YYDKDF (reference sequence). The CDR3 consists of 13 residues. Trimming took 0 bases from V and 5 from J, leaving 7 bases between them. The CDR3 protein is CATSRERLTEAFF. The DNA of the CDR3 is TGTGCCACCAGCAGAGAACGGTTGACTGAAGCTTTCTTT. Combining the CDR3 with reference TRBV15 and TRBJ1-1 gives the whole variable domain DAMVIQNPRYQVTQFGKPVTLSCSQTLNHNVMYWYQQKSSQAPKLLFHYYDKDFNNEADTPDNFQSRRPNTSFCFLDIRSPGLGDTAMYLCATSRERLTEAFFGQGTRLTVV.

The rearrangement joins TRBV5-1 to TRBJ2-7; 9 positions match TRBD1. Trimming at V came to 7 bases and at J to 1 base, leaving 3 bases not matched to a gene. The CDR3 has 13 amino acids. The germline V gene encodes CDR1 SGHRS and CDR2 YFSETQ. The CDR3: CASGQGSSYEQYF. The CDR3 DNA follows: TGCGCCAGCGGACAGGGGTCTTCCTACGAGCAGTACTTC.

J is TRBJ2-3 and V is TRBV6-5, with D unresolved. V lost 10 bases to trimming and J lost 2 bases, with 19 bases between them. CDR1 MNHEY and CDR2 SVGAGI come from the germline V gene. The CDR3 runs 15 residues. The CDR3 DNA follows: TGTGCCACCGCACCATGGAAGCGTACCACAGATACGCAGTATTTT. Its translation is CATAPWKRTTDTQYF.